This record concerns one T cell receptor (beta chain) sequence. The CDR3 end is not reached by the read, which stops 3 residues before it; the germline J gene fills it in. These data come from a study of Tregs in tolerant kidney transplant recipients. Related graft donors supplied nonmyeloablative bone marrow transplants, and mixed chimerism was transient. Sequencing was performed with immunoSEQ multiplex PCR; in TCRdb, only in-frame clones are kept and a portion is missing. The sample spans some 14,000 clones; the ten largest clones claim 27%. V was pared by 1 base and J by 5 bases, with 3 bases of the junction left unmatched. Germline V gene lookup returns CDR1 SGHRS and CDR2 YFSETQ. The CDR3 length is 14 residues.

The material was CD8+ T cells from blood (PBMCs), obtained 6 months after the transplant. The V gene is TRBV5-1, the J gene TRBJ2-7; TRBD1 aligns across 10 bases. This TCR came from a human patient who received a combined kidney and bone marrow transplant. Part of the T cells may come from the graft donor. CDR3 loop: CASSLFGTGDEQYF. The CDR3 DNA, read in part, is TGCGCCAGCAGCTTGTTTGGGACAGGGGACGAG.